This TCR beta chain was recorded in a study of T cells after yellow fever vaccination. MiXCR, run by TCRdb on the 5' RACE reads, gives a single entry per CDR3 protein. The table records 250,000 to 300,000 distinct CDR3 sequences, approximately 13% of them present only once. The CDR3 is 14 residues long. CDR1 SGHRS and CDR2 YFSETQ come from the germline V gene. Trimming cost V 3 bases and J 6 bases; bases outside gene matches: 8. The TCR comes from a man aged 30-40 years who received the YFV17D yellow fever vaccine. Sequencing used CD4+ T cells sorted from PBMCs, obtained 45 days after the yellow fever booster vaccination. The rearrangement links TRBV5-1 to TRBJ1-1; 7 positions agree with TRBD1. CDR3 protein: CASSSPGQRPEAFF. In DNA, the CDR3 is TGCGCCAGCAGCTCTCCGGGACAGAGACCTGAAGCTTTCTTT.